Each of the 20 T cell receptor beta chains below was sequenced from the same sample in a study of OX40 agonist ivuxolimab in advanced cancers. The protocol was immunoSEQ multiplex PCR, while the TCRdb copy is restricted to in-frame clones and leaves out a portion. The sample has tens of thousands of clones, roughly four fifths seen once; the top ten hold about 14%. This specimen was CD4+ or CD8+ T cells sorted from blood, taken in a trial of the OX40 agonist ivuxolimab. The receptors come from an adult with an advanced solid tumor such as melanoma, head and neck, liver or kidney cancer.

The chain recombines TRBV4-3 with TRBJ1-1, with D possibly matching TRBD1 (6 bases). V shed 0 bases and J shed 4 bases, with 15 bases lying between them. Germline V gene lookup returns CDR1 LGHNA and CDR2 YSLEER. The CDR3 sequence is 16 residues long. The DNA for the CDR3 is TGCGCCAGCAGCCAAGAGGTGGGGAGGGGGAGCACTGAAGCTTTCTTT. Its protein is CASSQEVGRGSTEAFF.

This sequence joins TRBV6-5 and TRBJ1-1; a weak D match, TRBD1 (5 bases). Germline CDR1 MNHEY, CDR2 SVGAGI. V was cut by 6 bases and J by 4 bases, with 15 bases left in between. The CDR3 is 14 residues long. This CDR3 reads CASSRLGGGTEAFF. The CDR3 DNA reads TGTGCCAGCAGCCGTCTGGGGGGAGGCACTGAAGCTTTCTTT.

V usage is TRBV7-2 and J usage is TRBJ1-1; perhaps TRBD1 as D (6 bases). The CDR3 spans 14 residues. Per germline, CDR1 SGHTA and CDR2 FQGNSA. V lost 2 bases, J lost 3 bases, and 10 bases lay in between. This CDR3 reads CASSLQGSYTEAFF. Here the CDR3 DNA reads TGTGCCAGCAGCTTACAGGGGTCTTACACTGAAGCTTTCTTT.

The CDR3 sequence: CASSPDSPMDEQYF. The CDR3 DNA reads as TGTGCCAGCAGCCCCGACAGCCCAATGGACGAGCAGTACTTC. This sequence joins TRBV6-1 and TRBJ2-7; weak D call: TRBD1 (5 bases). The CDR3 is 14 residues long. Germline loops: CDR1 MNHNS, CDR2 SASEGT. V was shortened by 6 bases and J by 5 bases, with 17 bases between the two germline ends.

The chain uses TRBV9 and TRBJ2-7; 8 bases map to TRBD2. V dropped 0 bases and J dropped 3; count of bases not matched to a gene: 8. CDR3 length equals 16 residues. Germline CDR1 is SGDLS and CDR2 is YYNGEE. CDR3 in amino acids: CASSVAASGGLYEQYF. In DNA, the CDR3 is TGTGCCAGCAGCGTAGCCGCCAGCGGGGGCCTCTACGAGCAGTACTTC. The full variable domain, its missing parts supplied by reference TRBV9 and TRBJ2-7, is DSGVTQTPKHLITATGQRVTLRCSPRSGDLSVYWYQQSLDQGLQFLIQYYNGEERAKGNILERFSAQQFPDLHSELNLSSLELGDSALYFCASSVAASGGLYEQYFGPGTRLTVT.

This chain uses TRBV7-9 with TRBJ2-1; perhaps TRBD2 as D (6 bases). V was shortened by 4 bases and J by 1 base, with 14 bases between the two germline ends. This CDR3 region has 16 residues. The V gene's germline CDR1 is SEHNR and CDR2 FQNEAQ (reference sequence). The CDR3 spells CASSSLSGESYNEQFF. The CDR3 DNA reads TGTGCCAGCAGCTCCCTTTCGGGGGAGTCCTACAATGAGCAGTTCTTC. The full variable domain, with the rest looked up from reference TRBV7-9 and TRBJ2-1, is DTGVSQNPRHKITKRGQNVTFRCDPISEHNRLYWYRQTLGQGPEFLTYFQNEAQLEKSRLLSDRFSAERPKGSFSTLEIQRTEQGDSAMYLCASSSLSGESYNEQFFGPGTRLTVL.

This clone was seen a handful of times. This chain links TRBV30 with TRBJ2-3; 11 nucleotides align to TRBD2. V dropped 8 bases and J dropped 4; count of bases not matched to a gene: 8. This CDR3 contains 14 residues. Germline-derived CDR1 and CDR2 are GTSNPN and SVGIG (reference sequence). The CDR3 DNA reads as TGTGCCACCCTTAGCGGGGGGGGTCCAGATACGCAGTATTTT. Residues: CATLSGGGPDTQYF.

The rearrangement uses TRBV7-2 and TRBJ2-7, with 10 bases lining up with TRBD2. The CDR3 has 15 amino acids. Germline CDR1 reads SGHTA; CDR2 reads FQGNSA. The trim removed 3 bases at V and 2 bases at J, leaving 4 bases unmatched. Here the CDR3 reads CASSFTSGEPYEQYF. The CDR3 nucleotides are TGTGCCAGCAGCTTTACTAGCGGGGAACCCTACGAGCAGTACTTC.

In nucleotides, the CDR3 is TGTGCCAGCAGTCCAGGGGGGGTCTATGGCAATCAGCCCCAGCATTTT. Translated: CASSPGGVYGNQPQHF. The chain has TRBV27 and TRBJ1-5; 7 bases are a match to TRBD1. V gave up 5 bases and J gave up 2 bases; unmatched junction bases: 9. CDR3 size: 16 residues. CDR1 MNHEY and CDR2 SMNVEV come from the germline V gene (reference sequence).

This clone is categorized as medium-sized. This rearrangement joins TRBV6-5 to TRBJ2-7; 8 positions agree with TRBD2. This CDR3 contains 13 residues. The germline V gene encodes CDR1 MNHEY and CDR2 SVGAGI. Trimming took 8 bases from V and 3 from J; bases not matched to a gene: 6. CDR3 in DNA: TGTGCCAGCCAATTAACTAGCGGCTACGAGCAGTACTTC. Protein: CASQLTSGYEQYF.

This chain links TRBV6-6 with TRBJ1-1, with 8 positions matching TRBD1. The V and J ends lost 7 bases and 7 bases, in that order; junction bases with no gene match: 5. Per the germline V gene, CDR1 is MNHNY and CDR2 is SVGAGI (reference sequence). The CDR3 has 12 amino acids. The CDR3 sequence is CASIRDRGEAFF. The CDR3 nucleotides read TGTGCCAGCATCCGAGACAGGGGTGAAGCTTTCTTT.

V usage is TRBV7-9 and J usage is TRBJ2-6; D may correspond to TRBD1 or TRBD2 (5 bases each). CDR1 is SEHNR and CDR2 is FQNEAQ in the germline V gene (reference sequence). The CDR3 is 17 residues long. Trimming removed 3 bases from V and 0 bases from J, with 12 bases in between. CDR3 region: CASSFWGRPSGANVLTF. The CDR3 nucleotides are TGTGCCAGCAGCTTTTGGGGACGACCCTCTGGGGCCAACGTCCTGACTTTC.

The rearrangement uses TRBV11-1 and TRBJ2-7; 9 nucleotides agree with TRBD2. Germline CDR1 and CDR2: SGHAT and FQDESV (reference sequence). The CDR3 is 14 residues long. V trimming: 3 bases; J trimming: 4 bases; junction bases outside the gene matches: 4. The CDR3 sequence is CASSFSGGGYEQYF. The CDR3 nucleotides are TGTGCCAGCAGCTTTAGCGGGGGCGGTTACGAGCAGTACTTC.

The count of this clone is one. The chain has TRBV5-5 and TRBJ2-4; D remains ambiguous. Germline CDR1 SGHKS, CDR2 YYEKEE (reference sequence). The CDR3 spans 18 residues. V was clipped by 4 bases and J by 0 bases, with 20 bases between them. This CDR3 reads CASSPTHAAPIAKNIQYF. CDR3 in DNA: TGTGCCAGCAGCCCCACCCATGCGGCACCTATAGCCAAAAACATTCAGTACTTC.

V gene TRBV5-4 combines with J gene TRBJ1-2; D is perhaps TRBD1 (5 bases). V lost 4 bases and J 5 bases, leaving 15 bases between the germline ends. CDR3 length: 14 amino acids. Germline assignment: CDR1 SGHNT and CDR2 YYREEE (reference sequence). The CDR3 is CASSLGGEEYGYTF. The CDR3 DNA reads TGTGCCAGCAGCCTAGGAGGGGAGGAGTATGGCTACACCTTC.

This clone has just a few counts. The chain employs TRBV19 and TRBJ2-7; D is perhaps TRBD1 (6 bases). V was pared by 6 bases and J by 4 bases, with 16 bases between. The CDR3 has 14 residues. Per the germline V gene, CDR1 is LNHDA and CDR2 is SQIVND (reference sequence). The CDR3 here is CASSARDKFYEQYF. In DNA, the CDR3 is TGTGCCAGTAGCGCCCGGGACAAATTTTACGAGCAGTACTTC.

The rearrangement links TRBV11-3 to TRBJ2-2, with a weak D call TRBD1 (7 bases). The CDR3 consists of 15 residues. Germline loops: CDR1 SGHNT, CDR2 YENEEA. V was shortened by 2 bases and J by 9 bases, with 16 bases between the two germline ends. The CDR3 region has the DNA TGTGCCAGCAGCTTACAGGGGGGCGAACACCGGGAGCTGTTTTTT. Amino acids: CASSLQGGEHRELFF.

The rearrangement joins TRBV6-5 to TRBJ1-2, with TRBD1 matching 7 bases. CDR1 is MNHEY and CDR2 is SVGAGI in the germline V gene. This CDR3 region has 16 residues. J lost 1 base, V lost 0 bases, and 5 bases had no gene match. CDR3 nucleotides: TGTGCCAGCAGTTACTCGAAGACAGGGAGTAACTATGGCTACACCTTC. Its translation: CASSYSKTGSNYGYTF.

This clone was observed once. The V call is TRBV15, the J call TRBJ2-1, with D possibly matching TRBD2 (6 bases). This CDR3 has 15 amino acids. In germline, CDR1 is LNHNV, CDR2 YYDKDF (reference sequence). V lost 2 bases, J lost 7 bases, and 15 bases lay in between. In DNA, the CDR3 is TGTGCCACCAGCAGACACCCGGGACTTACGAATGAGCAGTTCTTC. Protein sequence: CATSRHPGLTNEQFF.

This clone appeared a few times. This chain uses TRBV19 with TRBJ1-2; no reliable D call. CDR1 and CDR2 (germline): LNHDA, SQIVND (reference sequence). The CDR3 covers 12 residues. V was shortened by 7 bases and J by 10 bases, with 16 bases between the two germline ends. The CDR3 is CASNLGRGLYTF. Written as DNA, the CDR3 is TGTGCCAGTAATCTAGGCCGCGGCCTCTACACCTTC.